These T cell receptor beta chains were read from a single sample in a study of blood T cell repertoires in COVID-19. Produced via immunoSEQ multiplex PCR; TCRdb's table is partial and in-frame only. The table includes around 95,000 clones, over 75% detected once. Sequencing input: peripheral blood. The receptors were gathered from a human donor in a cohort sampled during active COVID-19. The CDR3 runs from the conserved cysteine through the conserved F or W. The D gene is left open where the match is weak. A clone size is listed for some rows: how often the clone was seen (once, few, many), or a class if it is expanded.

CDR3	DNA	V	J	D	size
CASSPYGGPTGELFF	TGTGCCAGCAGCCCTTACGGGGGGCCAACCGGGGAGCTGTTTTTT	TRBV9	TRBJ2-2	.	.
CASTGTGVTSGNTIYF	TGTGCCAGCACCGGGACAGGGGTAACCTCTGGAAACACCATATATTTT	TRBV19	TRBJ1-3	TRBD1	.
CASSGTSGRAGDTQYF	TGTGCCAGCAGCGGGACTAGCGGGAGGGCCGGAGATACGCAGTATTTT	TRBV7-2	TRBJ2-3	TRBD2	.
CASSHNYGYTF	TGTGCCAGCAGCCATAACTATGGCTACACCTTC	TRBV12-3/TRBV12-4	TRBJ1-2	.	.
CASSQVTVLNTEAFF	TGCGCCAGCAGCCAAGTGACAGTATTGAACACTGAAGCTTTCTTT	TRBV4-3	TRBJ1-1	.	.
CASSPQLAGVADTQYF	TGTGCCAGCAGCCCTCAGCTAGCGGGAGTAGCAGATACGCAGTATTTT	TRBV5-4	TRBJ2-3	TRBD2	few
CASSLDVGEQFF	TGTGCCAGCAGCTTAGACGTCGGGGAGCAGTTCTTC	TRBV7-2	TRBJ2-1	.	few
CASSPGQGYEKLFF	TGTGCCAGCAGTCCGGGACAGGGGTATGAAAAACTGTTTTTT	TRBV28	TRBJ1-4	TRBD1	.
CAWSADRVGSPLHF	TGTGCCTGGAGTGCTGACAGGGTAGGCTCACCCCTCCACTTT	TRBV30	TRBJ1-6	TRBD1	.
CASSLFGAGGSATTDTQYF	TGCGCCAGCAGCTTGTTTGGTGCGGGGGGCTCCGCAACCACAGATACGCAGTATTTT	TRBV5-1	TRBJ2-3	TRBD2	once
CASSLGTSGRQYF	TGTGCCAGCAGCTTAGGGACTAGCGGGAGGCAGTATTTT	TRBV7-2	TRBJ2-3	TRBD2	.
CASSEVRGQGSLAKNIQYF	TGTGCCAGCAGTGAAGTGAGGGGACAGGGGTCTTTAGCCAAAAACATTCAGTACTTC	TRBV6-1	TRBJ2-4	TRBD1	.
CASSSSGRADEQYF	TGCGCCAGCAGCTCAAGCGGGAGGGCCGACGAGCAGTACTTC	TRBV5-1	TRBJ2-7	TRBD2	.
CASSFNGRRGYTF	TGTGCCAGCAGCTTTAACGGGAGACGCGGCTACACCTTC	TRBV11-2	TRBJ1-2	.	.
CASSLSRRTGGISDTEAFF	TGTGCCAGCAGTTTATCCCGGAGGACAGGGGGAATTTCGGACACTGAAGCTTTCTTT	TRBV27	TRBJ1-1	TRBD1	.
CASSLPGTDTQYF	TGTGCCAGCAGCTTGCCCGGGACAGATACGCAGTATTTT	TRBV5-8	TRBJ2-3	.	once
CASSLIGGQLEAFF	TGTGCCAGCAGCCTAATTGGGGGACAGTTGGAAGCTTTCTTT	TRBV7-9	TRBJ1-1	TRBD1	.
CASSQPGQGGTEAFF	TGTGCCAGCTCTCAGCCGGGACAGGGAGGTACTGAAGCTTTCTTT	TRBV18	TRBJ1-1	TRBD1	.
CASSFLGRMEQYF	TGTGCCAGCAGTTTCTTGGGCAGGATGGAGCAGTACTTC	TRBV27	TRBJ2-7	.	many
CASSLVGSGVYEQYF	TGTGCCAGCAGCTTAGTAGGTAGCGGTGTCTACGAGCAGTACTTC	TRBV7-2	TRBJ2-7	.	.
CASSTGPTGYEQYF	TGCGCCAGCAGTACGGGCCCAACAGGCTACGAGCAGTACTTC	TRBV5-1	TRBJ2-7	.	.
CASTSGGLYNEQFF	TGTGCCAGCACCTCCGGGGGATTATACAATGAGCAGTTCTTC	TRBV6-5	TRBJ2-1	.	.